This entry concerns a single TCR beta chain. The antigen remains undetermined. The data were produced by immunoSEQ multiplex PCR, yet TCRdb's version contains in-frame clones alone and is incomplete. The sample lists 35,000 to 45,000 clones, about 70% seen once, with more than 12% in the top ten. These data originate in a study of vaccination effects on CD4 cells after COVID-19. Antigen-specific CD4+ T cells were expanded (with viral peptide pools) by the ViraFEST assay ahead of sequencing. Subsequent to approximately 9 days of culture, CD4+ T cells were isolated. None of the vaccinated had previously contracted SARS-CoV-2, and their nucleocapsid antibodies tested negative. A half-medium replacement with IL-2 medium was carried out on days 3 and 7. Study-wide findings and caveats: After vaccination, at late timepoints, clones induced by infection and by vaccine contracted markedly. Early post-infection timepoints were missing from the study, which also had few convalescent patients.

Specimen: CD4+ T cells from PBMCs cultured with HCoV-OC43 spike peptides, collected before COVID-19 vaccination. Subset specified: HCoV-OC43 spike overlapping peptide pool stimulation. The clonotype comes from a human donor who received a COVID-19 vaccine.

In nucleotides, the CDR3 is TGTGCCAGCACTACGACAGAGAACACTGAAGCTTTCTTT. This encodes CASTTTENTEAFF. V usage is TRBV12-3 or TRBV12-4 and J usage is TRBJ1-1; D may be TRBD1 (5 bases). Trimming pared 7 bases from V and 1 base from J, leaving 10 bases between. The CDR3 has 13 residues.